The rows below give T cell receptor beta chains drawn from one sample of a study of cytomegalovirus exposure and HLA in healthy donors. Sequenced by immunoSEQ multiplex PCR; TCRdb stores in-frame clones only, minus some. Of 130,000 or so clones in the sample, more than 65% were seen once. The sequencing input was PBMCs. The origin of the receptors is a man aged 18 to 29 in good health and CMV-seronegative. The CDR3 runs from the conserved cysteine through the conserved F or W. The D gene is left open where the match is weak. Rows give clone size only sometimes, using once, few, many, or a class for an expanded clone.

clone_size j_call d_call v_call cdr3_aa cdr3_nt
NA TRBJ2-2 TRBD1 TRBV2 CAKQRGTGANTGELFF TGTGCGAAGCAGAGGGGGACAGGTGCGAACACCGGGGAGCTGTTTTTT
NA TRBJ2-7 TRBD2 TRBV7-9 CASSLTSGGSYEQYF TGTGCCAGCAGCCTGACTAGCGGGGGAAGCTACGAGCAGTACTTC
NA TRBJ2-2 NA TRBV5-4 CASSFGRGPTGELFF TGTGCCAGCAGCTTTGGGCGGGGGCCTACCGGGGAGCTGTTTTTT
NA TRBJ2-3 NA TRBV19 CASKPGAESDTQYF TGTGCCAGTAAACCAGGGGCCGAATCAGATACGCAGTATTTT
NA TRBJ1-2 NA TRBV5-1 CASSLAGENYGYTF TGCGCCAGCAGCTTGGCCGGGGAAAACTATGGCTACACCTTC
NA TRBJ2-1 TRBD2 TRBV6-1 CASSEGASGVQRQFF TGTGCCAGCAGTGAAGGAGCTAGCGGGGTACAACGGCAGTTCTTC
few TRBJ1-4 NA TRBV5-1 CASSLSGGDEKLFF TGCGCCAGCAGCTTGTCCGGGGGAGATGAAAAACTGTTTTTT
NA TRBJ2-2 TRBD1 TRBV9 CASSADRGLNTGELFF TGTGCCAGCAGCGCCGACAGGGGGCTTAACACCGGGGAGCTGTTTTTT
NA TRBJ1-1 TRBD1 TRBV19 CASSIGDRGWNTEAFF TGTGCCAGTAGTATAGGGGACAGGGGCTGGAACACTGAAGCTTTCTTT
NA TRBJ2-1 TRBD1 TRBV6-5 CASSRGDRVDNEQFF TGTGCCAGCAGCCGAGGGGACAGGGTAGACAATGAGCAGTTCTTC
NA TRBJ1-4 TRBD1 TRBV5-1 CASTQQTGSNEKLFF TGCGCCAGCACCCAACAGACAGGGTCTAATGAAAAACTGTTTTTT
NA TRBJ1-2 NA TRBV5-1 CASSLESGVGYGYTF TGCGCCAGCAGCTTGGAATCGGGGGTTGGCTATGGCTACACCTTC
NA TRBJ2-3 TRBD2 TRBV7-3 CASSLTPYRLSGETDTQYF TGTGCCAGCAGCTTAACCCCCTACCGACTAAGCGGGGAGACAGATACGCAGTATTTT
NA TRBJ2-7 TRBD2 TRBV9 CASSVASGGFYEQYF TGTGCCAGCAGCGTAGCTAGCGGGGGTTTCTACGAGCAGTACTTC
NA TRBJ2-3 TRBD1 TRBV11-2 CASSSPGQALDAITDTQYF TGTGCCAGCAGCTCCCCCGGACAGGCTCTTGATGCCATCACAGATACGCAGTATTTT
NA TRBJ1-1 TRBD1 TRBV7-9 CASSPGQAAEAFF TGTGCCAGCAGCCCGGGACAGGCGGCTGAAGCTTTCTTT
NA TRBJ1-2 TRBD1 TRBV14 CASSPLTGGADYGYTF TGTGCCAGTTCACCCCTAACAGGGGGCGCTGACTATGGCTACACCTTC
NA TRBJ2-1 TRBD2 TRBV27 CASSPNPGGGTYNEQFF TGTGCCAGCAGTCCAAACCCTGGCGGGGGGACTTACAATGAGCAGTTCTTC
once TRBJ2-7 NA TRBV18 CASSITGPGTEQYF TGTGCCAGCTCAATCACAGGGCCAGGTACCGAGCAGTACTTC
NA TRBJ2-5 NA TRBV6-1 CASKAGWETQYF TGTGCCAGCAAGGCGGGGTGGGAGACCCAGTACTTC
NA TRBJ2-3 NA TRBV5-1 CASSSGGITDTQYF TGCGCCAGCAGCAGCGGTGGAATCACAGATACGCAGTATTTT
NA TRBJ2-7 NA TRBV2 CASRLGGGQYF TGTGCCAGCAGACTTGGGGGCGGGCAGTACTTC
few TRBJ2-1 TRBD1 TRBV5-1 CASSTLQGAYEQFF TGCGCCAGCAGCACATTACAGGGGGCCTATGAGCAGTTCTTC
NA TRBJ1-6 NA TRBV5-1 CASSLGDRRDSPLHF TGCGCCAGCAGCTTGGGAGACAGGAGAGATTCACCCCTCCACTTT
once TRBJ2-1 TRBD1 TRBV6-4 CASSPGQGEFGEQFF TGTGCCAGCAGCCCCGGACAGGGGGAATTTGGTGAGCAGTTCTTC
NA TRBJ1-1 NA TRBV5-6 CASSLLEWAGTEAFF TGTGCCAGCAGCCTCCTTGAGTGGGCGGGGACTGAAGCTTTCTTT
NA TRBJ1-2 NA TRBV19 CASSRTAQGYTF TGTGCCAGTAGCCGGACAGCCCAGGGCTACACCTTC
NA TRBJ2-7 NA TRBV29-1 CSVAGEEQYF TGCAGCGTTGCGGGGGAAGAGCAGTACTTC
NA TRBJ2-5 TRBD2 TRBV7-9 CASLAVPQETQYF TGTGCCAGCCTAGCGGTCCCCCAAGAGACCCAGTACTTC
once TRBJ2-3 NA TRBV4-1 CASSQDRGFYGDTQYF TGCGCCAGCAGCCAAGATCGCGGGTTCTACGGGGATACGCAGTATTTT
NA TRBJ2-3 TRBD1 TRBV12-5 CASGLSPSLSTGALADTQYF TGTGCTAGTGGTTTGAGCCCCTCACTCTCGACAGGGGCCCTGGCAGATACGCAGTATTTT
NA TRBJ2-1 TRBD1 TRBV7-9 CSSSPGTGSLSYNEQFF TGTTCCAGCAGCCCCGGGACAGGGAGCTTGTCCTACAATGAGCAGTTCTTC
NA TRBJ2-5 NA TRBV9 CASSVLTGGETQYF TGTGCCAGCAGCGTCCTTACCGGCGGAGAGACCCAGTACTTC
NA TRBJ2-3 NA TRBV7-8 CASSPGTSSTNTQYF TGTGCCAGCAGCCCCGGGACTTCCAGCACGAATACGCAGTATTTT
few TRBJ1-6 TRBD1 TRBV6-5 CASKRQGIQSPLHF TGTGCCAGCAAAAGACAGGGGATACAATCACCCCTCCACTTT
NA TRBJ2-1 TRBD1 TRBV5-1 CASSLGGQGDEQFF TGCGCCAGCAGCTTGGGGGGACAGGGAGATGAGCAGTTCTTC